This T cell receptor (beta chain) was documented in a study of T cell responses to AZD1222 COVID-19 vaccine. TCRdb's copy holds only in-frame clones and misses some; the assay was immunoSEQ multiplex PCR. There are over 120,000 clones in the sample; 80% to 95% occur only once, and 3% to 4% lies in the top ten. This clone is a singleton in its sample. This CDR3 contains 15 residues. Between the trimmed V and J ends, which lost 3 bases and 3 bases, there was a span of 11 bases. Germline V lookup: CDR1 SNHLY, CDR2 FYNNEI. The sample consisted of peripheral blood, taken 28 days after the second AZD1222 dose. The chain uses TRBV2 and TRBJ1-4; D ambiguous. The source is an adult who received the AZD1222 COVID-19 vaccine. The CDR3 reads CASSDRREPNEKLFF. As DNA, the CDR3 is TGTGCCAGCAGTGATCGCCGGGAGCCTAATGAAAAACTGTTTTTT.